The 26 T cell receptor beta chains presented below share a single source sample, sequenced in a study of shared clonotypes between healthy human individuals. TCRdb's table, derived via immunoSEQ multiplex PCR, lists solely in-frame clones and lacks some. The data hold millions of clones, with roughly 96% observed a single time. Material for sequencing was naive CD4+ T cells sorted from blood. The subset is: CD45RA+ positively selected. These receptors all come from a man younger than 35 in good health.

The rearrangement joins TRBV5-1 to TRBJ1-1, with D tentatively TRBD1 (6 bases). Per germline, CDR1 SGHRS and CDR2 YFSETQ. The CDR3 consists of 14 residues. Trimming pared 4 bases from V and 12 bases from J, leaving 22 bases between. CDR3 amino acids: CASSEVSTGKRTFF. CDR3 coding DNA: TGCGCCAGCAGCGAAGTGTCCACAGGGAAGAGAACTTTCTTT.

This chain links TRBV6-6 with TRBJ1-5, with D unclear. The CDR3 runs to 12 residues. Germline values: CDR1 MNHNY, CDR2 SVGAGI (reference sequence). Trimming stripped 2 bases from V and 3 bases from J, with 2 bases between. CDR3 in amino acids: CASSYINQPQHF. The CDR3 coding sequence is TGTGCCAGCAGTTACATCAATCAGCCCCAGCATTTT.

This clone was recorded once. The sample has other DNA sequences that encode this CDR3 too. This chain joins TRBV29-1 and TRBJ2-1; D is ambiguous. CDR1 and CDR2 (germline): SQVTM, ANQGSEA. The CDR3 runs 13 residues. V was shortened by 4 bases and J by 0 bases, with 7 bases between the two germline ends. CDR3 in DNA: TGCAGCGTTGGGTGGAGCTCCTACAATGAGCAGTTCTTC. It is translated as CSVGWSSYNEQFF.

The genes are TRBV27 and TRBJ1-6; D ambiguous. V lost 6 bases, J lost 4 bases, and 16 bases lay in between. The CDR3 length is 16 residues. CDR1 and CDR2 (germline): MNHEY, SMNVEV (reference sequence). The DNA of the CDR3 is TGTGCCAGCAGCCTGGACCGGACCCAATATAATTCACCCCTCCACTTT. Residues: CASSLDRTQYNSPLHF.

This sequence joins TRBV5-6 and TRBJ1-2, with unresolved D. V was pared by 1 base and J by 1 base, with 14 bases between. This CDR3 comprises 16 residues. The V gene's germline CDR1 is SGHDT and CDR2 YYEEEE. As DNA, the CDR3 is TGTGCCAGCAGCTTGAGCCGTACAGCATATAACTATGGCTACACCTTC. This gives the protein CASSLSRTAYNYGYTF.

This clone was seen once. This chain joins TRBV9 and TRBJ1-2, with D perhaps TRBD1 (5 bases). V was shortened by 4 bases and J by 1 base, with 29 bases between the two germline ends. The CDR3 spans 20 residues. Germline V gives CDR1 SGDLS, CDR2 YYNGEE. DNA for the CDR3: TGTGCCAGCAGCCTACTGTCAGGGCCCAAGCTCCGGGGGGATAACTATGGCTACACCTTC. The encoded protein is CASSLLSGPKLRGDNYGYTF.

Concerning this clone itself: Other DNA variants within this sample encode the same CDR3. The chain couples TRBV5-1 to TRBJ2-3, with TRBD1 as a possible D gene (5 bases). From germline, CDR1 is SGHRS and CDR2 YFSETQ. V was trimmed by 2 bases and J by 1 base, leaving 5 bases between them. This CDR3 spans 13 amino acids. The CDR3, as DNA: TGCGCCAGCAGCTTAGGGGGCACAGATACGCAGTATTTT. Translating it yields CASSLGGTDTQYF.

With respect to this clone: Additional DNA sequences in this sample encode the identical CDR3. The rearrangement links TRBV5-4 to TRBJ2-1, with D perhaps being TRBD1 or TRBD2 (5 bases each). V was cut by 0 bases and J by 0 bases, with 10 bases left in between. The CDR3 runs 16 residues. Germline CDR1 is SGHNT and CDR2 is YYREEE (reference sequence). The CDR3 sequence is CASSLAAGSSYNEQFF. Here the CDR3 DNA reads TGTGCCAGCAGCTTGGCCGCAGGGAGCTCCTACAATGAGCAGTTCTTC.

This clone was counted once. The chain links TRBV18 to TRBJ2-2; the match to TRBD1 covers 8 bases. Trimming at V came to 3 bases and at J to 4 bases, leaving 4 bases not matched to a gene. Germline V lookup: CDR1 KGHSH, CDR2 LQKENI. This CDR3 is 15 amino acids long. The CDR3 sequence is CASSPQGAGTGELFF. The CDR3 DNA is TGTGCCAGCTCACCGCAGGGGGCTGGCACCGGGGAGCTGTTTTTT. Looking up the rest from reference TRBV18 and TRBJ2-2 gives the full variable domain: NAGVMQNPRHLVRRRGQEARLRCSPMKGHSHVYWYRQLPEEGLKFMVYLQKENIIDESGMPKERFSAEFPKEGPSILRIQQVVRGDSAAYFCASSPQGAGTGELFFGEGSRLTVL.

This chain connects TRBV5-1 to TRBJ1-1; D is possibly TRBD1 (6 bases). V was clipped by 4 bases and J by 10 bases, with 20 bases between them. This CDR3 spans 14 amino acids. CDR1 SGHRS and CDR2 YFSETQ come from the germline V gene. CDR3 amino acids: CASSKVAGADIAFF. The CDR3 DNA follows: TGCGCCAGCAGCAAGGTGGCAGGGGCGGATATAGCTTTCTTT.

The J gene is TRBJ2-7, the V gene TRBV23-1; 7 bases map to TRBD1. TRBV23-1 belongs to the ORF category, with a function that is uncertain. The CDR3 is 20 residues long. With 4 bases clipped from V and 4 bases from J, the junction kept 25 bases outside the gene matches. This CDR3 reads CASSPRRSSGTEDPPYEQYF. In nucleotides, the CDR3 is TGCGCCAGCAGTCCACGCCGGTCATCCGGGACAGAAGACCCCCCTTACGAGCAGTACTTC.

The rearrangement uses TRBV25-1 and TRBJ2-2, with 11 bases that match TRBD2. Germline V CDR1 and CDR2: MGHDK, SYGVNS. The ends lost 4 bases at V and 8 bases at J; junction bases unmatched: 3. The CDR3 runs 14 residues. CDR3 protein: CASSGLAGRGELFF. The CDR3 nucleotides read TGTGCCAGCAGTGGACTAGCGGGACGGGGGGAGCTGTTTTTT.

The rearrangement links TRBV5-1 to TRBJ2-7; no reliable D call. Trimming stripped 4 bases from V and 0 bases from J, with 11 bases between. Germline V gives CDR1 SGHRS, CDR2 YFSETQ. The CDR3 is made up of 14 amino acids. CDR3 bases: TGCGCCAGCAGCCCTCGTTGGGGCTCCTACGAGCAGTACTTC. Encoded protein: CASSPRWGSYEQYF.

On this clone itself: The sample carries other DNA sequences with the same CDR3. This sequence joins TRBV19 and TRBJ1-3; D is ambiguous. V lost 4 bases, J lost 0 bases, and 4 bases lay in between. Germline lookup yields CDR1 LNHDA and CDR2 SQIVND (reference sequence). This CDR3 contains 13 residues. The CDR3 is CASSSNSGNTIYF. Here the CDR3 DNA reads TGTGCCAGTAGTAGCAACTCTGGAAACACCATATATTTT. The entire variable domain, with the rest obtained from reference TRBV19 and TRBJ1-3, is as follows: DGGITQSPKYLFRKEGQNVTLSCEQNLNHDAMYWYRQDPGQGLRLIYYSQIVNDFQKGDIAEGYSVSREKKESFPLTVTSAQKNPTAFYLCASSSNSGNTIYFGEGSWLTVV.

The chain has TRBV6-6 and TRBJ2-7; D ambiguous. Germline V lookup: CDR1 MNHNY, CDR2 SVGAGI (reference sequence). V was trimmed by 0 bases and J by 13 bases, leaving 13 bases between them. CDR3 length: 12 amino acids. Here the CDR3 reads CASSYSGKLHYF. In DNA form, the CDR3 reads TGTGCCAGCAGTTACTCTGGAAAGTTACATTACTTC.

On this clone itself: The same CDR3 is also encoded by other DNA sequences in this sample. V usage is TRBV7-3 and J usage is TRBJ1-2; D unclear. CDR1 is SGHTA, CDR2 FQGTGA, per germline. With 2 bases removed from V and 4 bases from J, the gap between germline ends came to 8 bases. This CDR3 spans 13 amino acids. The CDR3 is CASSLEGFYGYTF. The CDR3 DNA sequence: TGTGCCAGCAGCTTAGAGGGATTCTATGGCTACACCTTC.

This sequence joins TRBV6-4 and TRBJ2-2; no clear D gene. The germline V gene encodes CDR1 MRHNA and CDR2 SNTAGT. CDR3 length equals 13 residues. Trimming cost V 3 bases and J 7 bases, with 9 bases left between them. The CDR3 region is CASSEIANGELFF. CDR3 bases: TGTGCCAGCAGTGAGATAGCTAACGGGGAGCTGTTTTTT.

V is TRBV28 and J is TRBJ1-2, with D perhaps TRBD1 (5 bases). V was shortened by 5 bases and J by 4 bases, with 20 bases between the two germline ends. Germline V CDR1 and CDR2: MDHEN, SYDVKM. There are 16 residues in the CDR3. This CDR3 is CASSPPGGNGGYGYTF. The CDR3 DNA follows: TGTGCCAGCAGTCCACCTGGAGGGAACGGGGGCTATGGCTACACCTTC.

V is TRBV7-9 and J is TRBJ1-1; TRBD1 agrees at 8 bases. V lost 5 bases to trimming and J lost 0 bases; unmatched junction nucleotides: 5. This CDR3 comprises 15 residues. Germline CDR1 reads SEHNR; CDR2 reads FQNEAQ (reference sequence). CDR3 residues: CASSPLDRVNTEAFF. CDR3 in DNA: TGTGCCAGCAGCCCGCTGGACAGGGTGAACACTGAAGCTTTCTTT.

This chain joins TRBV4-1 and TRBJ2-5; D remains unclear. V was cut by 0 bases and J by 6 bases, with 17 bases left in between. The CDR3 length is 16 residues. Germline lookup yields CDR1 MGHRA and CDR2 YSYEKL. CDR3 bases: TGCGCCAGCAGCCAAGATGAACTGAAGGATGGAAAGACCCAGTACTTC. Translated, it gives CASSQDELKDGKTQYF.

The chain uses TRBV2 and TRBJ1-1; weak D call: TRBD1 (6 bases). V lost 8 bases and J lost 5, with 15 bases in between. Germline assignment: CDR1 SNHLY and CDR2 FYNNEI. This CDR3 spans 13 amino acids. CDR3 sequence: CASGTERGTEAFF. The DNA of the CDR3 is TGTGCCAGCGGTACGGAGAGGGGGACTGAAGCTTTCTTT.

The V and J genes are TRBV9 and TRBJ2-5; 7 bases fit TRBD2. V shed 4 bases and J 2 bases; nucleotides not matched to a gene: 8. The CDR3 covers 15 residues. CDR1 is SGDLS and CDR2 is YYNGEE in the germline V gene. The CDR3 protein is CASSLGGAGQETQYF. The CDR3 DNA reads TGTGCCAGCAGCCTTGGGGGAGCGGGGCAAGAGACCCAGTACTTC.

In this sample, this clone turned up once. The chain employs TRBV10-3 and TRBJ1-1, with D unclear. V was cut by 2 bases and J by 3 bases, with 13 bases left in between. The CDR3 is made up of 15 amino acids. CDR1 and CDR2 (germline): ENHRY, SYGVKD. CDR3 nucleotide sequence: TGTGCCATCAGTGAGACAGCGCCACGGGACACTGAAGCTTTCTTT. Its protein is CAISETAPRDTEAFF.

The chain carries TRBV6-5 and TRBJ2-7; a weak D match, TRBD1 (5 bases). The CDR3 contains 14 residues. The V end was cut by 6 bases, the J end by 0 bases, with 12 bases between. Per germline, CDR1 MNHEY and CDR2 SVGAGI. The CDR3 spells CASRATGSSYEQYF. The CDR3 region has the DNA TGTGCCAGCAGGGCCACAGGTAGCTCCTACGAGCAGTACTTC.

V and J are TRBV28 and TRBJ1-4, with D possibly being TRBD1 (6 bases). Germline loops: CDR1 MDHEN, CDR2 SYDVKM. Trimming took off 6 bases at V and 8 bases at J, with 16 bases between the two ends. This CDR3 spans 14 amino acids. The CDR3 is CASSQGGGGEKLFF. The DNA for the CDR3 is TGTGCCAGCAGCCAAGGGGGGGGTGGCGAAAAACTGTTTTTT.

For this clone: Germline is not matched at one junction end, which may reflect a read error. The chain employs TRBV5-1 and TRBJ2-1; a weak D match, TRBD1 (5 bases). This CDR3 contains 16 residues. Germline V lookup: CDR1 SGHRS, CDR2 YFSETQ. CDR3 in amino acids: CASRKGDQGRYNEQFF. In DNA, the CDR3 is TGCGCGAGCAGAAAAGGAGATCAGGGTCGGTACAATGAGCAGTTCTTC.